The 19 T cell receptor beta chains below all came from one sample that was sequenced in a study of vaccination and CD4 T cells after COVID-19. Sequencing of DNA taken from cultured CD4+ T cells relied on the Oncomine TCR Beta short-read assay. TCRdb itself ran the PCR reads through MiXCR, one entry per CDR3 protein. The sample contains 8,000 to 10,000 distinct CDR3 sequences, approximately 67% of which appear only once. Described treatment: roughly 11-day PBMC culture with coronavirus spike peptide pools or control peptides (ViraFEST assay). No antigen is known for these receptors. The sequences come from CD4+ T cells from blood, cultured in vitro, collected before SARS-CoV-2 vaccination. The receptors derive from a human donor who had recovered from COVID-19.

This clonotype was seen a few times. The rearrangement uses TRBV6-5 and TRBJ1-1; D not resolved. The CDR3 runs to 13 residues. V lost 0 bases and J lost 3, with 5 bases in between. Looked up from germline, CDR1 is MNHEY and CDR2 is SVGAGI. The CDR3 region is CASSYSLDTEAFF. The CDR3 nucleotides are TGTGCCAGCAGTTACTCCCTGGACACTGAAGCTTTCTTT.

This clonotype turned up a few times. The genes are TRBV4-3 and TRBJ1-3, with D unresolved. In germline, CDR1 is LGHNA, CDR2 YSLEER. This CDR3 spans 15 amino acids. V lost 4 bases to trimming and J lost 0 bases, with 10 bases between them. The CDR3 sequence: CASSLIGNSGNTIYF. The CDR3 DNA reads TGCGCCAGCAGCCTCATCGGGAACTCTGGAAACACCATATATTTT.

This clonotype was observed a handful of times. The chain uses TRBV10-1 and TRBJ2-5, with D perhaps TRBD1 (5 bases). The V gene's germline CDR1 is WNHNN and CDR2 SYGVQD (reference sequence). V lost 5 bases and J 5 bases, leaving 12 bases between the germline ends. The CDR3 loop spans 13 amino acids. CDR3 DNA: TGCGCCAGCAGTAGCAGGCCAGGGGAGACCCAGTACTTC. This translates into CASSSRPGETQYF.

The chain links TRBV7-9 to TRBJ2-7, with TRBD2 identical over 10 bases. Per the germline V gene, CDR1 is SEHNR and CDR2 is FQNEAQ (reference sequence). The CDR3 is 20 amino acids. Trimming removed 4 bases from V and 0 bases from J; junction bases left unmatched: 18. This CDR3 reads CASSYSTGTSALGSSYEQYF. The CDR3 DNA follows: TGTGCCAGCAGCTATTCTACCGGGACTAGCGCCCTGGGGAGCTCCTACGAGCAGTACTTC.

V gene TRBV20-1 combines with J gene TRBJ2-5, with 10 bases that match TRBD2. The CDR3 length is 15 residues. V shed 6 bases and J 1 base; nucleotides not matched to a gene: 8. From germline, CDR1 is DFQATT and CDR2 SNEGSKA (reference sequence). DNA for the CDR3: TGCAGTGCCCCCATCAGGACTAGCGGCCAAGAGACCCAGTACTTC. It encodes CSAPIRTSGQETQYF.

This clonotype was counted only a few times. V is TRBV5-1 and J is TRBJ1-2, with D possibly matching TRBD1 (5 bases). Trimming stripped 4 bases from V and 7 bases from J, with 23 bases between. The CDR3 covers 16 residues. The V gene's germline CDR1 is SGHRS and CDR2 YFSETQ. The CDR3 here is CASSQGSALSITGYTF. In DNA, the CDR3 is TGCGCCAGCAGCCAGGGATCGGCTCTCTCTATTACTGGCTACACCTTC. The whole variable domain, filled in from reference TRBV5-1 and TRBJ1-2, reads KAGVTQTPRYLIKTRGQQVTLSCSPISGHRSVSWYQQTPGQGLQFLFEYFSETQRNKGNFPGRFSGRQFSNSRSEMNVSTLELGDSALYLCASSQGSALSITGYTFGSGTRLTVV.

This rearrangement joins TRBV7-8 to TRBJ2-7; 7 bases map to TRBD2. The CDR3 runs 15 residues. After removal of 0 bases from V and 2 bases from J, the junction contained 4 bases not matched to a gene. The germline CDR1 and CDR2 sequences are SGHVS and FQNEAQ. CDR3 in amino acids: CASSLAGSGAYEQYF. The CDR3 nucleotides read TGTGCCAGCAGCTTAGCGGGCAGCGGGGCCTACGAGCAGTACTTC.

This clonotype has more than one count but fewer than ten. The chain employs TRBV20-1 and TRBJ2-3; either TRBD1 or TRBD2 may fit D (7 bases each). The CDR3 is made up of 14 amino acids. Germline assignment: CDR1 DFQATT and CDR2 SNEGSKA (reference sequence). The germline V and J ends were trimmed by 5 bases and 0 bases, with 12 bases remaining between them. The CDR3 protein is CSAHRGLSTDTQYF. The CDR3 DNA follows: TGCAGTGCTCACAGGGGACTAAGCACAGATACGCAGTATTTT.

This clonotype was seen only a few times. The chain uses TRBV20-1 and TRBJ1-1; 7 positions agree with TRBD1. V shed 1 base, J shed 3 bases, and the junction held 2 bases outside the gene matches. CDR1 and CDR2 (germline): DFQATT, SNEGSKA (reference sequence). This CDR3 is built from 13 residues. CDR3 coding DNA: TGCAGTGCTAGAGTAACAGGGGACACTGAAGCTTTCTTT. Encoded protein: CSARVTGDTEAFF.

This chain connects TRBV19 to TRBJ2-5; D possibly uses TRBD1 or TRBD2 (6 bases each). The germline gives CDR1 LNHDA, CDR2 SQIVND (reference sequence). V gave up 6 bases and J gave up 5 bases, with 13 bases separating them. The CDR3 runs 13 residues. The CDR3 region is CASRNWGAETQYF. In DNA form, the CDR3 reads TGTGCCAGTAGAAATTGGGGGGCGGAGACCCAGTACTTC.

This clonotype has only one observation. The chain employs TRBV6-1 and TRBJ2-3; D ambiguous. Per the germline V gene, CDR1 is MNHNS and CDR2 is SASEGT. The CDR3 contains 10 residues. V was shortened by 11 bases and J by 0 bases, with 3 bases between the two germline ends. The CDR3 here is CASSTDTQYF. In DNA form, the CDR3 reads TGTGCCTCTAGCACAGATACGCAGTATTTT.

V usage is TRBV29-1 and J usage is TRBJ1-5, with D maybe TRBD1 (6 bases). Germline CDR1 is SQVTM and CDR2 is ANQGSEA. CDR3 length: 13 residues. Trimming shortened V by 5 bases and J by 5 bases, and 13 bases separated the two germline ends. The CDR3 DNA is TGCAGCGTTCGTCGGGGGCCTGATCAGCCCCAGCATTTT. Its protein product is CSVRRGPDQPQHF.

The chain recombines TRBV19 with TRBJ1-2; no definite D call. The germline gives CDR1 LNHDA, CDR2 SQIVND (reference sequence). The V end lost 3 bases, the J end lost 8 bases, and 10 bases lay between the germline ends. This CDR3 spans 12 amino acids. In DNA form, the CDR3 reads TGTGCCAGTAGTATCAGGAGAGGCGGCTACACCTTC. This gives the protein CASSIRRGGYTF.

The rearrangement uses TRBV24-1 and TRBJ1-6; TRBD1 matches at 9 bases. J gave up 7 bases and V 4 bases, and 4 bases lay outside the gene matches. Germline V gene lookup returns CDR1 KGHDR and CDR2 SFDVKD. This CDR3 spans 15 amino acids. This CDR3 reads CATSDSGQGNSPLHF. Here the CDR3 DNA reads TGTGCCACCAGTGACTCCGGACAGGGGAATTCACCCCTCCACTTT.

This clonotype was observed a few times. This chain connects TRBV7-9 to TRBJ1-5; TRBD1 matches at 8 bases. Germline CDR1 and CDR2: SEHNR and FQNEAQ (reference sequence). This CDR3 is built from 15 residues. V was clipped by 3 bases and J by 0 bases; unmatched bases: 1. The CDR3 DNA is TGTGCCAGCAGCTTGGGACAGGATAGCAATCAGCCCCAGCATTTT. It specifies CASSLGQDSNQPQHF. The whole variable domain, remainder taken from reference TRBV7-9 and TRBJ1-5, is DTGVSQNPRHKITKRGQNVTFRCDPISEHNRLYWYRQTLGQGPEFLTYFQNEAQLEKSRLLSDRFSAERPKGSFSTLEIQRTEQGDSAMYLCASSLGQDSNQPQHFGDGTRLSIL.

CDR3 region: CASSLTGGFWGTEAFF. DNA for the CDR3: TGTGCCAGCAGTCTCACTGGAGGTTTCTGGGGCACTGAAGCTTTCTTT. The chain joins TRBV6-1 to TRBJ1-1; no clear D. The CDR3 runs to 16 residues. The V end lost 5 bases, the J end lost 4 bases, and 20 bases lay between the germline ends. Germline lookup yields CDR1 MNHNS and CDR2 SASEGT.

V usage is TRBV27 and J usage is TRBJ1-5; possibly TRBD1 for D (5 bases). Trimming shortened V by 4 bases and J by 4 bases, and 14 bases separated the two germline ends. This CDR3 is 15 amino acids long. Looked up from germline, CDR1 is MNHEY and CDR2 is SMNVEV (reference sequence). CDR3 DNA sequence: TGTGCCAGCAGTTCCCGGGTTCCAGGGAATCAGCCCCAGCATTTT. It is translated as CASSSRVPGNQPQHF.

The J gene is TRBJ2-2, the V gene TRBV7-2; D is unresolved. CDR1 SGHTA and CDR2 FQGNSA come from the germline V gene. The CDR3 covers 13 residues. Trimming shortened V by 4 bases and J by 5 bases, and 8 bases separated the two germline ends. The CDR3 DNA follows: TGTGCCAGCAGCTCCGGGTGGACCGGGGAGCTGTTTTTT. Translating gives CASSSGWTGELFF.

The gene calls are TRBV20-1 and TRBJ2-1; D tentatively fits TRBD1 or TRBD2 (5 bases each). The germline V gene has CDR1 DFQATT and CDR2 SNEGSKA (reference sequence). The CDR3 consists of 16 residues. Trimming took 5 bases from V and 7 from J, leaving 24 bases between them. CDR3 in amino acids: CSAPLSGTLRRNEQFF. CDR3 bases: TGCAGTGCTCCATTATCCGGGACGCTCCGGAGGAATGAGCAGTTCTTC.